Presented here are 22 T cell receptor beta chains from one specimen sequenced in a study of T cell changes during pregnancy in multiple sclerosis. Data came from immunoSEQ multiplex PCR; TCRdb stores just in-frame clones and leaves some out. The table has roughly 61,000 clones, 85% to 95% seen once. Sequenced material: peripheral blood, taken after pregnancy. Receptor source: a female donor with multiple sclerosis, enrolled in a pregnancy study.

V gene TRBV11-2 combines with J gene TRBJ2-1; D perhaps matches TRBD2 (6 bases). Trimming removed 1 base from V and 9 bases from J, with 13 bases in between. Germline CDR1 reads SGHAT; CDR2 reads FQNNGV. This CDR3 is 14 amino acids long. DNA of the CDR3: TGTGCCAGCAGCTTAGTCGGCGGGACGACTGAGCAGTTCTTC. Amino acid sequence: CASSLVGGTTEQFF.

This chain connects TRBV28 to TRBJ1-2; possibly TRBD1 for D (5 bases). Germline-derived CDR1 and CDR2 are MDHEN and SYDVKM. With 6 bases removed from V and 0 bases from J, the gap between germline ends came to 11 bases. The length of the CDR3 is 14 residues. DNA for the CDR3: TGTGCCAGCAGGGGGGGTTCGGCTAACTATGGCTACACCTTC. Encoded protein: CASRGGSANYGYTF.

The chain is built from TRBV19 and TRBJ2-1, with D tentatively TRBD2 (6 bases). Trimming removed 5 bases from V and 0 bases from J, with 11 bases in between. The V gene's germline CDR1 is LNHDA and CDR2 SQIVND (reference sequence). The CDR3 consists of 15 residues. The CDR3 is CASSFLASSYNEQFF. The DNA of the CDR3 is TGTGCCAGTAGTTTCCTAGCGAGCTCCTACAATGAGCAGTTCTTC.

The V gene is TRBV29-1, the J gene TRBJ1-2, with D hard to call. The CDR3 has 16 residues. V was cut by 1 base and J by 4 bases, with 19 bases left in between. The V gene's germline CDR1 is SQVTM and CDR2 ANQGSEA. CDR3 sequence reads: CSVEGIRTENSYGYTF. CDR3 nucleotide sequence: TGCAGCGTTGAAGGGATCCGGACTGAGAACAGCTATGGCTACACCTTC.

The chain carries TRBV6-5 and TRBJ2-1; tentative D call: TRBD1 (5 bases). Germline CDR1 and CDR2: MNHEY and SVGAGI. The CDR3 is made up of 14 amino acids. Trimming removed 6 bases at V and 4 bases at J, with 13 bases between. The CDR3 DNA reads TGTGCCAGCAGGGACACGGGCGGATACAATGAGCAGTTCTTC. This encodes CASRDTGGYNEQFF.

CDR3: CASSRGQGSNTEAFF. As DNA, the CDR3 is TGTGCCAGCTCACGTGGACAGGGGAGTAACACTGAAGCTTTCTTT. The rearrangement links TRBV18 to TRBJ1-1, with 9 positions matching TRBD1. From germline, CDR1 is KGHSH and CDR2 LQKENI. The CDR3 consists of 15 residues. V trimming: 4 bases; J trimming: 2 bases; junction bases outside the gene matches: 5.

The rearrangement joins TRBV9 to TRBJ2-3, with 11 bases that match TRBD1. Per germline, CDR1 SGDLS and CDR2 YYNGEE. The CDR3 totals 17 residues. Losses at the gene ends were 0 bases for V and 4 bases for J; bases not matched to a gene: 7. The chain's CDR3 is CASSVGRGQGGADTQYF. CDR3 in DNA: TGTGCCAGCAGCGTAGGGCGGGGACAGGGGGGCGCAGATACGCAGTATTTT.

V is TRBV5-5 and J is TRBJ1-5, with D perhaps TRBD1 (5 bases). V was clipped by 3 bases and J by 5 bases, with 12 bases between them. The V gene's germline CDR1 is SGHKS and CDR2 YYEKEE (reference sequence). The CDR3 extends over 14 amino acids. This CDR3 reads CASSWGRGDQPQHF. The CDR3, as DNA: TGTGCCAGCAGCTGGGGCCGCGGGGATCAGCCCCAGCATTTT.

This chain joins TRBV28 and TRBJ1-2; 9 bases map to TRBD1. The CDR3 loop spans 15 amino acids. After removal of 5 bases from V and 3 bases from J, the junction contained 7 bases not matched to a gene. In germline, CDR1 is MDHEN, CDR2 SYDVKM. CDR3 region: CASSRPGTGHYGYTF. Written as DNA, the CDR3 is TGTGCCAGCAGTCGTCCCGGGACAGGGCACTATGGCTACACCTTC.

The sample holds a few counts of this clone. V and J are TRBV30 and TRBJ1-1; D is perhaps TRBD1 (6 bases). Germline-derived CDR1 and CDR2 are GTSNPN and SVGIG (reference sequence). Trimming cost V 3 bases and J 8 bases, with 10 bases left between them. This CDR3 is built from 11 residues. CDR3 DNA: TGTGCCTGGAGCCTGACAGGAGAAGCTTTCTTT. Protein sequence: CAWSLTGEAFF.

The chain links TRBV6-5 to TRBJ1-1, with TRBD1 matching 12 bases. J was trimmed by 8 bases and V by 10 bases; bases with no gene match: 14. This CDR3 comprises 15 residues. Germline CDR1 reads MNHEY; CDR2 reads SVGAGI. As DNA, the CDR3 is TGTGCCACCCTAGAGGGACAGGGGGCCGTTCGGGAAGCTTTCTTT. As protein: CATLEGQGAVREAFF.

The chain is built from TRBV5-1 and TRBJ2-3, with 7 bases matching TRBD2. V gave up 0 bases and J gave up 8 bases; unmatched junction bases: 3. CDR1 is SGHRS and CDR2 is YFSETQ in the germline V gene. The CDR3 consists of 13 residues. The CDR3 loop is CASSLGGRSTQYF. DNA of the CDR3: TGCGCCAGCAGCTTGGGCGGGAGAAGTACGCAGTATTTT.

The V gene is TRBV5-4, the J gene TRBJ2-5; 7 nucleotides align to TRBD2. Unmatched junction bases numbered 0, after V lost 0 bases and J lost 4 bases. Germline-derived CDR1 and CDR2 are SGHNT and YYREEE (reference sequence). CDR3 length: 13 residues. CDR3 residues: CASSLAGGETQYF. In nucleotides, the CDR3 is TGTGCCAGCAGCTTGGCGGGGGGAGAGACCCAGTACTTC.

The gene calls are TRBV19 and TRBJ2-7; maybe TRBD2 (5 bases). CDR1 and CDR2 (germline): LNHDA, SQIVND (reference sequence). Deletions cut 1 base from V and 5 bases from J, with 15 bases between. The CDR3 consists of 15 residues. CDR3 bases: TGTGCCAGTAGTATAGGACTACTGAATATTGACGAGCAGTACTTC. This encodes CASSIGLLNIDEQYF. The whole variable domain, remainder taken from reference TRBV19 and TRBJ2-7, is DGGITQSPKYLFRKEGQNVTLSCEQNLNHDAMYWYRQDPGQGLRLIYYSQIVNDFQKGDIAEGYSVSREKKESFPLTVTSAQKNPTAFYLCASSIGLLNIDEQYFGPGTRLTVT.

The chain joins TRBV4-1 to TRBJ2-7; TRBD2 agrees at 12 bases. The junction had 5 bases not matched to a gene; V was cut back by 3 bases and J by 2 bases. Germline loops: CDR1 MGHRA, CDR2 YSYEKL. The CDR3 extends over 16 amino acids. The CDR3 is CASSHDLAGGAYEQYF. The CDR3 nucleotides read TGCGCCAGCAGCCATGACCTAGCGGGAGGGGCCTACGAGCAGTACTTC.

The sample holds one count of this clone. The rearrangement links TRBV9 to TRBJ2-2, with 10 bases fitting TRBD1. The CDR3 loop spans 17 amino acids. Germline V gene sequence: CDR1 SGDLS, CDR2 YYNGEE. The trim removed 4 bases at V and 6 bases at J, leaving 12 bases unmatched. CDR3 nucleotides: TGTGCCAGCAGCCAATTGACAGGGGGCGCGATCTCCGGGGAGCTGTTTTTT. This encodes CASSQLTGGAISGELFF.

This rearrangement joins TRBV2 to TRBJ1-1; D possibly corresponds to TRBD1 (5 bases). The CDR3 loop spans 11 amino acids. Germline V gene data show CDR1 as SNHLY and CDR2 as FYNNEI. Trimming removed 9 bases at V and 10 bases at J, with 15 bases between. The CDR3 is CARRDSSPAFF. DNA of the CDR3: TGTGCCAGGAGAGACAGCTCCCCAGCTTTCTTT.

The chain couples TRBV7-9 to TRBJ1-2, with TRBD1 matching over 10 bases. The CDR3 runs 15 residues. The ends lost 5 bases at V and 4 bases at J; junction bases unmatched: 7. CDR1 and CDR2 from the germline V gene are SEHNR and FQNEAQ (reference sequence). The CDR3 here is CASSAGTGDLYGYTF. In nucleotides, the CDR3 is TGTGCCAGCAGCGCCGGGACAGGGGACCTCTATGGCTACACCTTC.

This clone was found once. CDR3 sequence: CASSLGLAGEGEYEQYF. CDR3 nucleotides: TGTGCCAGCAGCTTAGGACTAGCGGGCGAGGGAGAGTACGAGCAGTACTTC. The genes are TRBV7-2 and TRBJ2-7; the match to TRBD2 covers 10 bases. CDR1 is SGHTA, CDR2 FQGNSA, per germline. J lost 4 bases, V lost 1 base, and 10 bases had no gene match. CDR3 length: 17 amino acids.

To note about this clone: One junction end does not reproduce the germline sequence, and a read error may be involved. This chain links TRBV7-7 with TRBJ1-1, with D hard to call. This CDR3 is built from 14 residues. Germline CDR1 reads SSHAT; CDR2 reads FNYEAQ (reference sequence). The CDR3, as DNA: TGTGCTAGCAGCCCCGTGAGTATGAACACTGAAGCTTTCTTT. It translates to CASSPVSMNTEAFF.

The J gene is TRBJ2-7, the V gene TRBV11-3, with unresolved D. The germline V and J ends were trimmed by 5 bases and 0 bases, with 11 bases remaining between them. The CDR3 contains 14 residues. Germline-derived CDR1 and CDR2 are SGHNT and YENEEA. The CDR3 loop is CASSHSPSSYEQYF. CDR3 in DNA: TGTGCCAGCAGCCACTCCCCTAGCTCCTACGAGCAGTACTTC. The full variable domain, rest sourced from reference TRBV11-3 and TRBJ2-7, is EAGVVQSPRYKIIEKKQPVAFWCNPISGHNTLYWYLQNLGQGPELLIRYENEEAVDDSQLPKDRFSAERLKGVDSTLKIQPAELGDSAVYLCASSHSPSSYEQYFGPGTRLTVT.

Only one count was recorded for this clone. The chain combines TRBV30 with TRBJ2-7, with D possibly matching TRBD2 (5 bases). Per the germline V gene, CDR1 is GTSNPN and CDR2 is SVGIG (reference sequence). This CDR3 contains 11 residues. Between the trimmed V and J ends, which lost 8 bases and 7 bases, there was a span of 15 bases. The DNA for the CDR3 is TGTGCCCTCACGGCGGGTCGGGAGCAGTACTTC. Amino acid sequence: CALTAGREQYF.